This T cell receptor (beta chain) was observed in a study of blood T cell repertoires in COVID-19. Sequenced by immunoSEQ multiplex PCR; TCRdb stores in-frame clones only, minus some. The sample holds about 270,000 clones; 85% to 90% are singletons and the top ten take over 2%. The V gene's germline CDR1 is SNHLY and CDR2 FYNNEI. The length of the CDR3 is 15 residues. V gave up 10 bases and J gave up 4 bases, with 22 bases separating them. Cohort assignment relied on participant-reported clinical history. Two negative PCRs, clearance, or symptom resolution were required of recovered Cohort 3 donors. The gene calls are TRBV2 and TRBJ1-2, with D maybe TRBD1 (6 bases). The sequencing input was PBMCs or T cells enriched from blood (not recorded which). This TCR derives from a woman younger than 35 who had recovered from COVID-19. CDR3 sequence (DNA): TGTGCCATCAAAAAAGGGGCCAGGGGTTTCTATGGCTACACCTTC. Translation gives CAIKKGARGFYGYTF.